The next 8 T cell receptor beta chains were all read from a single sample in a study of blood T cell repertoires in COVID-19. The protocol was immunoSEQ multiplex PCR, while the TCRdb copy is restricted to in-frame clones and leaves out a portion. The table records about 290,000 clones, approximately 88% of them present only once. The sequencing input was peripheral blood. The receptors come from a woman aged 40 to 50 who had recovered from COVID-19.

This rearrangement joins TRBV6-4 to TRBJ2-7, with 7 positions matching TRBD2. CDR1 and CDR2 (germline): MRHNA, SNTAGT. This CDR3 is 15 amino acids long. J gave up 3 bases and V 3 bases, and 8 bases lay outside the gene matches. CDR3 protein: CASSEVREALYEQYF. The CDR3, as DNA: TGTGCCAGCAGTGAGGTACGGGAGGCCCTCTACGAGCAGTACTTC.

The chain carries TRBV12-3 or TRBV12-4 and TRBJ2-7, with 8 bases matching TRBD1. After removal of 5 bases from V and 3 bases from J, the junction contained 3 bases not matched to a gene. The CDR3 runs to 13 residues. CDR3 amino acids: CASSQGQGYEQYF. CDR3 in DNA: TGTGCCAGCAGTCAAGGACAGGGCTACGAGCAGTACTTC.

The CDR3 DNA reads as TGTGCCAGCAGCGTAGGACTAGCGGGAGGGAGCTCCTACAATGAGCAGTTCTTC. This codes for CASSVGLAGGSSYNEQFF. The rearrangement joins TRBV7-3 to TRBJ2-1; 15 positions agree with TRBD2. The germline CDR1 and CDR2 sequences are SGHTA and FQGTGA. J was trimmed by 0 bases and V by 5 bases; bases with no gene match: 5. The CDR3 spans 18 residues.

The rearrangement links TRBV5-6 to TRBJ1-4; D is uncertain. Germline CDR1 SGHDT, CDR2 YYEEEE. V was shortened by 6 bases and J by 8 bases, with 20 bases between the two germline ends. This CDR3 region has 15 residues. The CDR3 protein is CASKHSQWEREKLFF. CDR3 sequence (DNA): TGTGCCAGCAAACATAGCCAATGGGAGAGAGAAAAACTGTTTTTT.

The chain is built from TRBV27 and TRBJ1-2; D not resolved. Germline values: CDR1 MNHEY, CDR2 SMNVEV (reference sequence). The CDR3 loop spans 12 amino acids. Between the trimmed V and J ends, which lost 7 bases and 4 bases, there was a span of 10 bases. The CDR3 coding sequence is TGTGCCAGCACAACAACGGGCTATGGCTACACCTTC. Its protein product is CASTTTGYGYTF.

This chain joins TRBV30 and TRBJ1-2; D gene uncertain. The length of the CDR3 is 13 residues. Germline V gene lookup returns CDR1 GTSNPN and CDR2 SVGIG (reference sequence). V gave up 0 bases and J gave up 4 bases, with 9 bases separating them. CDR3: CAWSVQFGYGYTF. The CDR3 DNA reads TGTGCCTGGAGTGTACAGTTTGGCTATGGCTACACCTTC.

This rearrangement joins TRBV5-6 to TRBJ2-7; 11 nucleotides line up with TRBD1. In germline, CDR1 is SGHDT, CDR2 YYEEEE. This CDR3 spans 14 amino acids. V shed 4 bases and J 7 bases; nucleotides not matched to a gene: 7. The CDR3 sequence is CASSTGQGAGEQYF. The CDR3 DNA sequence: TGTGCCAGCAGCACAGGACAGGGGGCGGGGGAGCAGTACTTC.

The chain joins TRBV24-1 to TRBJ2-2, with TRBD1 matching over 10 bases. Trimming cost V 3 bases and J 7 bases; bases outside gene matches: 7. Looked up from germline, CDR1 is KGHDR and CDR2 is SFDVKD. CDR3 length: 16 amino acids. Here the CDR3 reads CATSDPGTGDVGELFF. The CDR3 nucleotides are TGTGCCACCAGTGATCCCGGGACAGGGGACGTCGGGGAGCTGTTTTTT.